A single sample is the source of the 8 T cell receptor beta chains below, sequenced in a study of Graves' ophthalmopathy and Graves' hyperthyroidism. RNA transcripts served as template for amplifying TCR beta CDR3 sequences. Second-round multiplex PCR came after first-round RT-PCR with HTBI primers. MiXCR, applied by TCRdb to the multiplex PCR reads, yields one record per CDR3 protein. Of 300,000 to 500,000 distinct CDR3 sequences listed, 15% are singletons. The specimen sequenced was peripheral blood. These receptors all stem from a young woman with stable Graves' hyperthyroidism.

This clonotype has a count of ten or more. The chain has TRBV3-1 and TRBJ1-6; D ambiguous. Trimming cost V 5 bases and J 10 bases, with 15 bases left between them. The CDR3 totals 14 residues. Germline values: CDR1 LGHDT, CDR2 YNNKEL (reference sequence). CDR3 nucleotides: TGTGCCAGCAGCTCTCAAAACCGGTACTCACCCCTCCACTTT. Translated, it gives CASSSQNRYSPLHF.

In this sample, this clonotype turned up many times. V and J are TRBV7-2 and TRBJ2-7, with D possibly being TRBD1 (6 bases). CDR3 length: 12 residues. CDR1 and CDR2 (germline): SGHTA, FQGNSA. V was clipped by 5 bases and J by 5 bases, with 10 bases between them. The CDR3 nucleotides read TGTGCCAGCAGCATCGGGACAAACGAGCAGTACTTC. It is translated as CASSIGTNEQYF. The full variable domain, with the rest looked up from reference TRBV7-2 and TRBJ2-7, is GAGVSQSPSNKVTEKGKDVELRCDPISGHTALYWYRQSLGQGLEFLIYFQGNSAPDKSGLPSDRFSAERTGGSVSTLTIQRTQQEDSAVYLCASSIGTNEQYFGPGTRLTVT.

The gene calls are TRBV5-5 and TRBJ1-2, with D uncertain. The CDR3 is 14 residues long. Trimming left V 1 base short and J 4 bases short, with 11 bases between. Per the germline V gene, CDR1 is SGHKS and CDR2 is YYEKEE (reference sequence). CDR3 sequence: CASSLKGSGYGYTF. In nucleotides, the CDR3 is TGTGCCAGCAGCTTGAAGGGTAGTGGCTATGGCTACACCTTC.

The sample holds a few counts of this clonotype. V usage is TRBV18 and J usage is TRBJ2-5; 8 bases align to TRBD1. The CDR3 sequence is 14 residues long. Germline lookup yields CDR1 KGHSH and CDR2 LQKENI. The V and J ends lost 1 base and 7 bases, in that order; junction bases with no gene match: 5. The CDR3 sequence is CASSPLRGLGTQYF. CDR3 nucleotides: TGTGCCAGCTCACCACTCAGGGGGCTAGGGACCCAGTACTTC.

This clonotype was detected many times. The V call is TRBV4-1, the J call TRBJ1-3; no clear D. Germline CDR1 and CDR2: MGHRA and YSYEKL. Trimming left V 1 base short and J 3 bases short, with 7 bases between. The CDR3 totals 14 residues. CDR3 protein: CASSQAGFGNTIYF. CDR3 bases: TGCGCCAGCAGCCAAGCCGGATTTGGAAACACCATATATTTT.

This chain links TRBV24-1 with TRBJ1-2; unclear D gene. V lost 7 bases and J 1 base, leaving 6 bases between the germline ends. The CDR3 runs 12 residues. CDR1 KGHDR and CDR2 SFDVKD come from the germline V gene. The CDR3 spells CATRDGNYGYTF. CDR3 in DNA: TGTGCCACCAGAGACGGTAACTATGGCTACACCTTC.

This sequence joins TRBV5-4 and TRBJ2-2; 8 bases match TRBD2. Looked up from germline, CDR1 is SGHNT and CDR2 is YYREEE (reference sequence). V trimming: 4 bases; J trimming: 2 bases; junction bases outside the gene matches: 10. The CDR3 is 17 amino acids. The CDR3 sequence: CASSVTAGTRNTGELFF. In DNA, the CDR3 is TGTGCCAGCAGCGTGACGGCCGGGACTAGAAACACCGGGGAGCTGTTTTTT.

The chain has TRBV7-9 and TRBJ2-4; 12 bases are a match to TRBD2. J was trimmed by 2 bases and V by 3 bases; bases with no gene match: 5. Germline CDR1 is SEHNR and CDR2 is FQNEAQ (reference sequence). The CDR3 consists of 17 residues. The CDR3 sequence: CASSFRLAGVSKNIQYF. For the CDR3, the DNA is TGTGCCAGCAGCTTTAGACTAGCGGGGGTATCCAAAAACATTCAGTACTTC.